This TCR beta chain was recovered during a study of OX40 agonist ivuxolimab in advanced cancers. Germline V gene lookup returns CDR1 MGHRA and CDR2 YSYEKL. The CDR3 has 13 residues. Trimming removed 1 base at V and 8 bases at J, with 8 bases between. The assay was immunoSEQ multiplex PCR, and TCRdb's table has in-frame clones only and misses some. The table includes some 59,000 clones, about 90% detected once. The clonotype comes from an adult with an advanced solid tumor such as melanoma, head and neck, liver or kidney cancer. Here the sequenced sample was CD4+ or CD8+ T cells sorted from blood, taken in a trial of the OX40 agonist ivuxolimab. This chain connects TRBV4-1 to TRBJ1-4; D is unresolved. CDR3: CASSQVANEKLFF. DNA of the CDR3: TGCGCCAGCAGCCAAGTTGCGAACGAAAAACTGTTTTTT.